These T cell receptor beta chains were read from a single sample in a study of T-cell memory formation after mild COVID-19. MiXCR was run by TCRdb on the 5' RACE reads, yielding one entry per CDR3 protein. The repertoire includes about 180,000 distinct CDR3 sequences, under 20% of them detected once, and around 2% sits in the top ten. The sequenced sample consisted of PBMCs or a T cell subset sorted from them (not recorded which). The receptor set was obtained from an adult woman who had mild COVID-19 (a few samples of this study predate the infection). Cell type and time point are not known. Each CDR3 is given with its conserved first and last residue. The D gene is left open where the match is weak. The size entry is marked missing in some rows and otherwise reads once, few, many or a size class.

V gene,clone size,D gene,J gene,CDR3 DNA,CDR3 protein
TRBV5-4,once,.,TRBJ2-4,TGTGCCAGCAGCTTGGCCGGAGGTTTTGGAAACATTCAGTACTTC,CASSLAGGFGNIQYF
TRBV20-1,.,TRBD2,TRBJ2-3,TGCAGGGTAGCGGGGGGGGCCCTTCGGACAGATACGCAGTATTTT,CRVAGGALRTDTQYF
TRBV4-3,.,TRBD2,TRBJ2-1,TGCGCCAGCAGCCAAGAAGCAAGGCTAGCGGGGGGCAATGAGCAGTTCTTC,CASSQEARLAGGNEQFF
TRBV7-9,.,.,TRBJ2-7,TGTGCCAGCAGCTTAGCGGCTTCCGGCTCCTACGAGCAGTACTTC,CASSLAASGSYEQYF
TRBV5-4,many,TRBD2,TRBJ2-1,TGTGCCAGCAGCTTGGCGGCGAGCGGGAGGGCCATTGAGCAGTTCTTC,CASSLAASGRAIEQFF
TRBV5-1,few,.,TRBJ2-1,TGCGCCAGCAGCTTGGTCAACAATGAGCAGTTCTTC,CASSLVNNEQFF
TRBV20-1,few,TRBD2,TRBJ2-1,TGCAGTGCCTATCCGACTAGCGGGGGGTATGGTGAGCAGTTCTTC,CSAYPTSGGYGEQFF
TRBV6-5,.,.,TRBJ2-7,TGTGCCAGCAGTTCGAGGAGCTCCTACGAGCAGTACTTC,CASSSRSSYEQYF
TRBV7-9,few,.,TRBJ2-5,TGTGCCAGCAGCTTAAACCCTAGCCAAGAGACCCAGTACTTC,CASSLNPSQETQYF
TRBV29-1,few,.,TRBJ1-2,TGCAGCGTTGCGAAGGGCACAACTAACTATGGCTACACCTTC,CSVAKGTTNYGYTF
TRBV20-1,few,.,TRBJ1-5,TGCAGTGCTAGTGTCGTTATCAATCAGCCCCAGCATTTT,CSASVVINQPQHF
TRBV20-1,.,.,TRBJ2-2,TGCAGTGCCATGGGGACCACAAACACCGGGGAGCTGTTTTTT,CSAMGTTNTGELFF
TRBV12-3/TRBV12-4,.,TRBD1,TRBJ2-7,TGTGCCAGCAGTTTGAGTTGGGGGGGACAGGGGGCTGGCGAGCAGTACTTC,CASSLSWGGQGAGEQYF
TRBV6-2/TRBV6-3,.,.,TRBJ2-2,TGTGCCAGCGGGACCCCGAACACCGGGGAGCTGTTTTTT,CASGTPNTGELFF
TRBV20-1,.,TRBD2,TRBJ2-7,TGCAGTGCTAGTGGGGGGGTACTCTCCTACGAGCAGTACTTC,CSASGGVLSYEQYF
TRBV3-1,.,.,TRBJ2-7,TGTGCCAGCAGCCAAGGCGTCGGGGCCTACGAGCAGTACTTC,CASSQGVGAYEQYF
TRBV14,few,.,TRBJ2-2,TGTGCCAGCAGCCAACAGGGACTGAACACCGGGGAGCTGTTTTTT,CASSQQGLNTGELFF
TRBV7-2,few,.,TRBJ2-1,TGTGCCAGCAGCTTAGCCGCCAGCGGCTCGCCTACAATGAGGCAGTTCTTC,CASSLAASGSPTMRQFF
TRBV4-1,few,.,TRBJ2-7,TGCGCCAGCAGCCAAGATTACGGAGCTGGGCAGTACTTC,CASSQDYGAGQYF
TRBV2,.,.,TRBJ2-7,TGTGCCAGCGATAGAGAGGGGTACGAGCAGTACTTC,CASDREGYEQYF
TRBV12-3/TRBV12-4,few,TRBD2,TRBJ2-1,TGTGCCAGCAGTTTTCGGCGGGGGGACCCGGGGCAGTTCTTC,CASSFRRGDPGQFF
TRBV6-5,.,TRBD1,TRBJ2-2,TGTGCCAGCAGATCAGTTGGGACAGATACCGGGGAGCTGTTTTTT,CASRSVGTDTGELFF
TRBV18,few,TRBD2,TRBJ2-7,TGTGCCAGCTCACCACCGAGCGGGATCTACGAGCAGTACTTC,CASSPPSGIYEQYF
TRBV5-1,few,.,TRBJ1-4,TGCGCCAGCAGGCCCCTGGCTACTAATGAAAAACTGTTTTTT,CASRPLATNEKLFF
TRBV5-1,.,TRBD1,TRBJ2-7,TGCGCCAGCAGCTCAGTACCCCGGGACAGGGGTGCCGAGCAGTACTTC,CASSSVPRDRGAEQYF
TRBV28,.,TRBD2,TRBJ2-3,TGTGCCAGCAGACCCGGGACTAGACATCTCACGCAGTATTTT,CASRPGTRHLTQYF
TRBV5-5,.,TRBD2,TRBJ2-5,TGTGCCAGCACCCAGATTAGCGGGACGGAGACCCAGTACTTC,CASTQISGTETQYF
TRBV5-8,.,.,TRBJ1-2,TGTGCCAGCAGCTTGGTGGCGGACTATGGCTACACCTTC,CASSLVADYGYTF
TRBV24-1,few,.,TRBJ1-4,TGTGCCACCAGTGATTTGGATGAAAAACTGTTTTTT,CATSDLDEKLFF
TRBV21-1,.,.,TRBJ2-7,TGTGCCAGCAGAGAATCCGGGACTAGATCGGCCTACGAGCAGTACTTC,CASRESGTRSAYEQYF
TRBV19,.,.,TRBJ2-7,TGTGCCAGTAGTACCCCCGTCGGAACCTCCTACGAGCAGTACTTC,CASSTPVGTSYEQYF
TRBV3-1,.,.,TRBJ1-6,TGTGCCAGCAGCCTTGGTCAGGGGTCCTCACCCCTCCACTTT,CASSLGQGSSPLHF
TRBV24-1,few,TRBD1,TRBJ2-1,TGTGCCACCAGTGAAACCGGGACAGGGGGCTACAATGAGCAGTTCTTC,CATSETGTGGYNEQFF
TRBV20-1,once,.,TRBJ1-2,TGCAGTGCTAGATCCGACGGGGGCGCAGGCTACACCTTC,CSARSDGGAGYTF
TRBV4-1,few,.,TRBJ2-7,TGCGCCAGCAGCCTGGCCCTCCTCCCGAGCGAGCAGTACTTC,CASSLALLPSEQYF
TRBV7-3,.,.,TRBJ2-3,TGTGCCAGCAGCCGGGGGGCAGGGTTCACAGATGCGCAGTATTTT,CASSRGAGFTDAQYF
TRBV29-1,few,.,TRBJ1-2,TGCAGCGTCTTGGTGGCGGCTAACTATGGCTACACCTTC,CSVLVAANYGYTF
TRBV11-3,few,.,TRBJ2-7,TGTGCCAGCAGCATGGACCGGGAGCAGTACTTC,CASSMDREQYF
TRBV9,.,.,TRBJ1-3,TGTGCCAGCAATTGGAGCTCTGGAAACACCATATATTTT,CASNWSSGNTIYF
TRBV6-5,.,TRBD1,TRBJ1-1,TGTGCCAGCAGCTGGGACAGGACGAACACTGAAGCTTTCTTT,CASSWDRTNTEAFF
TRBV6-5,.,TRBD1,TRBJ1-1,TGTGCCAGCAGTTACGGCTGGACAGGGTTTGGGGACACTGAAGCTTTCTTT,CASSYGWTGFGDTEAFF
TRBV6-6,few,.,TRBJ2-1,TGTGCCAGCAGTCGAGGGTCAGGGAAATCCTACAATGAGCAGTTCTTC,CASSRGSGKSYNEQFF
TRBV20-1,many,TRBD1,TRBJ1-2,TGCAGTGCTATAGGACAGGGCATACCTGGCTATGGCTACACCTTC,CSAIGQGIPGYGYTF
TRBV18,few,.,TRBJ2-3,TGTGCCAGCTCACCACTGCTAGATACGCAGTATTTT,CASSPLLDTQYF